This entry lists 32 T cell receptor beta chains sequenced from one sample in a study of early T cells in non-severe SARS-CoV-2 infection. One entry per CDR3 protein, called by TCRdb with MiXCR from the 5' RACE reads. Here the sample spans tens of thousands of distinct CDR3 sequences, roughly 4.9% being singletons. The material sequenced was whole blood. All receptors derive from an adult who was a healthcare worker with PCR-confirmed SARS-CoV-2 infection or an uninfected control (not recorded which).

This clonotype was seen a handful of times. The chain has TRBV19 and TRBJ2-2; D may be TRBD2 (5 bases). This CDR3 is built from 15 residues. The germline V and J ends were trimmed by 6 bases and 1 base, with 12 bases remaining between them. CDR1 and CDR2 (germline): LNHDA, SQIVND (reference sequence). The CDR3: CASRLGEVNTGELFF. In DNA form, the CDR3 reads TGTGCCAGTAGGTTGGGAGAGGTGAACACCGGGGAGCTGTTTTTT. Combining the CDR3 with reference TRBV19 and TRBJ2-2 gives the whole variable domain DGGITQSPKYLFRKEGQNVTLSCEQNLNHDAMYWYRQDPGQGLRLIYYSQIVNDFQKGDIAEGYSVSREKKESFPLTVTSAQKNPTAFYLCASRLGEVNTGELFFGEGSRLTVL.

This clonotype is deemed large. The J gene is TRBJ1-1, the V gene TRBV28; D is ambiguous. Per germline, CDR1 MDHEN and CDR2 SYDVKM. Deletions cut 7 bases from V and 0 bases from J, with 6 bases between. This CDR3 is built from 12 residues. The CDR3 loop is CASKQLNTEAFF. Written as DNA, the CDR3 is TGTGCCAGCAAGCAGCTGAACACTGAAGCTTTCTTT.

This clonotype was detected ten times or more. The chain couples TRBV6-2 or TRBV6-3 to TRBJ2-4; D uncertain. Germline V CDR1 and CDR2: MNHEY, SVGEGT. The CDR3 runs to 17 residues. Trimming took 6 bases from V and 2 from J, leaving 20 bases between them. DNA for the CDR3: TGTGCCAGCAGGCCCTCCCCAGCAAGCCATACCAAAAACATTCAGTACTTC. This translates into CASRPSPASHTKNIQYF.

This clonotype was detected many times. This sequence joins TRBV20-1 and TRBJ2-1; 9 bases map to TRBD2. Trimming removed 6 bases from V and 4 bases from J; junction bases left unmatched: 16. Germline V gives CDR1 DFQATT, CDR2 SNEGSKA (reference sequence). The CDR3 has 17 amino acids. The CDR3 loop reads CSAILAGALTNYNEQFF. In DNA, the CDR3 is TGCAGTGCCATCTTAGCGGGAGCCCTTACTAATTACAATGAGCAGTTCTTC.

This clonotype came up a few times. The rearrangement links TRBV11-1 to TRBJ2-7; D uncertain. CDR1 SGHAT and CDR2 FQDESV come from the germline V gene (reference sequence). This CDR3 has 13 residues. Trimming left V 5 bases short and J 0 bases short, with 8 bases between. The CDR3 sequence is CASSPRASYEQYF. CDR3 nucleotide sequence: TGTGCCAGCAGCCCCCGGGCCTCCTACGAGCAGTACTTC.

This clonotype was found many times. The chain has TRBV7-8 and TRBJ2-1; D gene unclear. This CDR3 contains 16 residues. Germline CDR1 reads SGHVS; CDR2 reads FQNEAQ. The V end lost 5 bases, the J end lost 8 bases, and 22 bases lay between the germline ends. The CDR3 DNA sequence: TGTGCCAGCAGCCCACCCGAAGATCCTATTTGGGATGAGCAGTTCTTC. Translating it yields CASSPPEDPIWDEQFF.

The J gene is TRBJ2-3, the V gene TRBV3-1, with 7 bases that match TRBD2. The germline gives CDR1 LGHDT, CDR2 YNNKEL (reference sequence). The junction had 10 bases not matched to a gene; V was cut back by 3 bases and J by 1 base. This CDR3 contains 17 residues. CDR3 region: CASSQYGAGVGTDTQYF. CDR3 bases: TGTGCCAGCAGCCAGTATGGCGCGGGGGTCGGCACAGATACGCAGTATTTT.

Notes on this clonotype: At one end the junction does not follow the germline gene, possibly because of a read error. The V and J genes are TRBV28 and TRBJ1-3; perhaps TRBD1 as D (5 bases). CDR1 and CDR2 (germline): MDHEN, SYDVKM. The CDR3 is made up of 14 amino acids. For the CDR3, the DNA is TGTGCCAGCAAATCTGGGGGGTCTGAAAACACCATATATTTT. Translated, it gives CASKSGGSENTIYF.

This clonotype was picked up many times. This rearrangement joins TRBV6-6 to TRBJ1-5, with TRBD1 as a possible D gene (6 bases). V shed 3 bases and J shed 5 bases, with 20 bases lying between them. This CDR3 is built from 17 residues. Germline-derived CDR1 and CDR2 are MNHNY and SVGAGI (reference sequence). The CDR3 loop reads CASSYDRFPSADQPQHF. The CDR3 nucleotides read TGTGCCAGCAGTTATGACAGGTTTCCTTCCGCCGATCAGCCCCAGCATTTT.

This clonotype was seen many times. The chain joins TRBV20-1 to TRBJ2-1, with 9 bases identical to TRBD1. The CDR3 spans 19 residues. Germline trimming cut 1 base from V and 0 bases from J; bases unmatched to any gene: 13. Germline assignment: CDR1 DFQATT and CDR2 SNEGSKA (reference sequence). The DNA of the CDR3 is TGCAGTGCTAGAGGCCCCGGGACAGGGAGAAACAGCTCCTACAATGAGCAGTTCTTC. Residues: CSARGPGTGRNSSYNEQFF.

This clonotype was found many times. V gene TRBV20-1 combines with J gene TRBJ1-6; no reliable D call. V shed 1 base and J shed 7 bases, with 14 bases lying between them. This CDR3 is 15 amino acids long. CDR1 and CDR2 (germline): DFQATT, SNEGSKA (reference sequence). CDR3 region: CSARVQQFANSPLHF. For the CDR3, the DNA is TGCAGTGCTAGAGTTCAACAGTTTGCGAATTCACCCCTCCACTTT.

This clonotype occurred many times. The CDR3: CASRNEGPSDEQFF. The CDR3 nucleotides read TGCGCCAGCAGGAATGAGGGCCCGAGCGATGAGCAGTTCTTC. V usage is TRBV5-1 and J usage is TRBJ2-1; TRBD2 might be the D (5 bases). Per germline, CDR1 SGHRS and CDR2 YFSETQ. V was shortened by 5 bases and J by 8 bases, with 17 bases between the two germline ends. The CDR3 has 14 residues.

The table lists this clonotype with many counts. The rearrangement links TRBV7-2 to TRBJ2-2; 7 bases line up with TRBD2. After removal of 0 bases from V and 4 bases from J, the junction contained 2 bases not matched to a gene. The CDR3 loop spans 15 amino acids. CDR1 is SGHTA, CDR2 FQGNSA, per germline. This CDR3 reads CASSLAGGSTGELFF. Here the CDR3 DNA reads TGTGCCAGCAGCTTAGCGGGAGGGAGCACCGGGGAGCTGTTTTTT.

CDR3 residues: CASSVGPSGSYEQYF. The CDR3, as DNA: TGTGCCAGCAGCGTAGGGCCTAGCGGGAGCTACGAGCAGTACTTC. The chain links TRBV9 to TRBJ2-7; 10 nucleotides agree with TRBD2. This CDR3 has 15 amino acids. Germline V gene sequence: CDR1 SGDLS, CDR2 YYNGEE. V dropped 0 bases and J dropped 3; count of bases not matched to a gene: 3.

The table lists this clonotype with a few counts. This chain links TRBV27 with TRBJ2-7, with D tentatively TRBD1 or TRBD2 (6 bases each). The CDR3 runs to 13 residues. Trimming took off 4 bases at V and 7 bases at J, with 14 bases between the two ends. The germline V gene has CDR1 MNHEY and CDR2 SMNVEV (reference sequence). CDR3 amino acids: CASSSTGTWEQYF. CDR3 nucleotide sequence: TGTGCCAGCAGTTCAACAGGGACTTGGGAGCAGTACTTC.

In this sample, this clonotype turned up a few times. In DNA, the CDR3 is TGTGCCTCGCACTTGACCAACTATGGCTACACCTTC. It encodes CASHLTNYGYTF. The rearrangement links TRBV10-3 to TRBJ1-2, with no clear D. The V and J ends lost 11 bases and 2 bases respectively, with 12 bases between them. The germline gives CDR1 ENHRY, CDR2 SYGVKD. CDR3 length: 12 amino acids.

The rearrangement uses TRBV5-5 and TRBJ2-7, with D perhaps TRBD1 (6 bases). Trimming removed 0 bases at V and 1 base at J, with 17 bases between. Germline V CDR1 and CDR2: SGHKS, YYEKEE (reference sequence). This CDR3 comprises 17 residues. The CDR3 bases are TGTGCCAGCAGCTTGGGACGGCGTGACAGGCGGTCCTACGAGCAGTACTTC. This codes for CASSLGRRDRRSYEQYF.

There are many counts of this clonotype. This chain joins TRBV7-6 and TRBJ2-1; TRBD2 matches 9 bases. Germline CDR1 reads SGHVS; CDR2 reads FNYEAQ. With 2 bases clipped from V and 7 bases from J, the junction kept 6 bases outside the gene matches. This CDR3 is 15 amino acids long. The CDR3 here is CASSLKSGRNNEQFF. For the CDR3, the DNA is TGTGCCAGCAGCTTAAAAAGCGGGAGGAATAATGAGCAGTTCTTC.

V gene TRBV29-1 combines with J gene TRBJ1-2, with no clear D. V lost 7 bases, J lost 0 bases, and 9 bases lay in between. This CDR3 region has 12 residues. Germline V CDR1 and CDR2: SQVTM, ANQGSEA. The DNA of the CDR3 is TGCAGCGCCCGACGGGCTAACTATGGCTACACCTTC. Encoded protein: CSARRANYGYTF.

In this sample, this clonotype turned up many times. The gene calls are TRBV4-3 and TRBJ2-3; D is unclear. Trimming stripped 2 bases from V and 2 bases from J, with 17 bases between. CDR1 and CDR2 from the germline V gene are LGHNA and YSLEER. The CDR3 contains 17 residues. In DNA, the CDR3 is TGCGCCAGCAGCCAAATGGGTACACCTCTAAACACAGATACGCAGTATTTT. Amino acids: CASSQMGTPLNTDTQYF.

The sample holds a few counts of this clonotype. The V and J genes are TRBV5-7 and TRBJ1-2; D not certain. TRBV5-7 is treated as an ORF (open reading frame) with a function not yet certain. Trimming took off 1 base at V and 1 base at J, with 8 bases between the two ends. The CDR3 loop spans 14 amino acids. In DNA, the CDR3 is TGTGCCAGCAGCTTGAATCACGGTAACTATGGCTACACCTTC. It is translated as CASSLNHGNYGYTF.

At least ten counts were recorded for this clonotype. The chain uses TRBV29-1 and TRBJ2-1; D is perhaps TRBD2 (6 bases). The germline V gene encodes CDR1 SQVTM and CDR2 ANQGSEA. CDR3 length: 12 amino acids. V was clipped by 7 bases and J by 6 bases, with 13 bases between them. The CDR3 protein is CSGTRGGNEQFF. Written as DNA, the CDR3 is TGCAGCGGGACAAGGGGAGGCAATGAGCAGTTCTTC.

This clonotype was counted many times. V gene TRBV5-5 combines with J gene TRBJ1-5; D unclear. This CDR3 is built from 13 residues. Germline lookup yields CDR1 SGHKS and CDR2 YYEKEE (reference sequence). V shed 2 bases and J shed 7 bases, with 10 bases lying between them. The DNA of the CDR3 is TGTGCCAGCAGCTTTATTTTGGGGCAGCCCCAGCATTTT. Amino acids: CASSFILGQPQHF.

The rearrangement joins TRBV7-9 to TRBJ1-1; 9 bases fit TRBD1. Germline CDR1 and CDR2: SEHNR and FQNEAQ (reference sequence). The CDR3 covers 13 residues. Trimming cost V 10 bases and J 4 bases; bases outside gene matches: 7. The CDR3: CANSQGASTEAFF. In DNA form, the CDR3 reads TGTGCCAACTCACAGGGGGCGAGCACTGAAGCTTTCTTT.

This clonotype was recorded at least ten times. This chain uses TRBV28 with TRBJ2-2; D is perhaps TRBD1 or TRBD2 (5 bases each). This CDR3 comprises 16 residues. Trimming took off 5 bases at V and 5 bases at J, with 18 bases between the two ends. Germline lookup yields CDR1 MDHEN and CDR2 SYDVKM. CDR3 nucleotide sequence: TGTGCCAGCAGTCCCCCGGGACCTAGTTTAACCGGGGAGCTGTTTTTT. Translated, it gives CASSPPGPSLTGELFF.

This clonotype was recorded a few times. This sequence joins TRBV5-1 and TRBJ1-1; D unresolved. The germline V gene has CDR1 SGHRS and CDR2 YFSETQ. V shed 0 bases and J shed 3 bases, with 9 bases lying between them. The CDR3 loop spans 14 amino acids. The CDR3 DNA sequence: TGCGCCAGCAGCTTGGGACGGTGGGACACTGAAGCTTTCTTT. Translated, it gives CASSLGRWDTEAFF.

In its sample, this clonotype was seen many times. The rearrangement uses TRBV6-2 or TRBV6-3 and TRBJ2-7; 8 bases are shared with TRBD1. J was trimmed by 5 bases and V by 6 bases; bases with no gene match: 9. Germline V gives CDR1 MNHEY, CDR2 SVGEGT. CDR3 length: 14 residues. The DNA for the CDR3 is TGTGCCAGCAGCAAGGACAGGGTCGACCACGAGCAGTACTTC. Its translation is CASSKDRVDHEQYF.

The sample holds many counts of this clonotype. The chain couples TRBV28 to TRBJ2-7, with D perhaps matching TRBD2 (6 bases). Germline loops: CDR1 MDHEN, CDR2 SYDVKM. CDR3 length equals 14 residues. V was trimmed by 3 bases and J by 2 bases, leaving 11 bases between them. The CDR3 spells CASSLEGSAYEQYF. CDR3 nucleotide sequence: TGTGCCAGCAGTTTGGAGGGTTCCGCCTACGAGCAGTACTTC.

This clonotype was observed a few times. The V and J genes are TRBV7-2 and TRBJ2-3, with D unresolved. CDR1 is SGHTA and CDR2 is FQGNSA in the germline V gene. The CDR3 sequence is 13 residues long. V lost 8 bases, J lost 2 bases, and 11 bases lay in between. In DNA form, the CDR3 reads TGTGCCAGCGGCCCGGGCTCCACAGATACGCAGTATTTT. It encodes CASGPGSTDTQYF.

A remark on this clonotype: The junction and the germline gene differ at one end; a read error may be behind it. The chain joins TRBV20-1 to TRBJ1-1, with 7 bases lining up with TRBD1. Germline V CDR1 and CDR2: DFQATT, SNEGSKA (reference sequence). The CDR3 has 14 residues. The CDR3 loop reads CSAPGGGDYAEVFF. Written as DNA, the CDR3 is TGCAGTGCCCCGGGAGGGGGCGATTATGCTGAAGTTTTCTTT.

This clonotype was counted ten times or more. CDR3 DNA sequence: TGTGCCAGCAGCTTATTTGGCACCTACTCCTCCTACGAGCAGTACTTC. Protein: CASSLFGTYSSYEQYF. The gene calls are TRBV7-9 and TRBJ2-7; D is unresolved. Germline V gene lookup returns CDR1 SEHNR and CDR2 FQNEAQ (reference sequence). V was clipped by 2 bases and J by 0 bases, with 14 bases between them. The CDR3 spans 16 residues.

This clonotype was counted at least ten times. The chain couples TRBV7-9 to TRBJ1-1; D is unclear. This CDR3 has 14 residues. V lost 2 bases and J lost 6, with 13 bases in between. Per the germline V gene, CDR1 is SEHNR and CDR2 is FQNEAQ (reference sequence). CDR3 protein: CASSLQQTLAEAFF. As DNA, the CDR3 is TGTGCCAGCAGCTTACAACAGACCCTGGCTGAAGCTTTCTTT.